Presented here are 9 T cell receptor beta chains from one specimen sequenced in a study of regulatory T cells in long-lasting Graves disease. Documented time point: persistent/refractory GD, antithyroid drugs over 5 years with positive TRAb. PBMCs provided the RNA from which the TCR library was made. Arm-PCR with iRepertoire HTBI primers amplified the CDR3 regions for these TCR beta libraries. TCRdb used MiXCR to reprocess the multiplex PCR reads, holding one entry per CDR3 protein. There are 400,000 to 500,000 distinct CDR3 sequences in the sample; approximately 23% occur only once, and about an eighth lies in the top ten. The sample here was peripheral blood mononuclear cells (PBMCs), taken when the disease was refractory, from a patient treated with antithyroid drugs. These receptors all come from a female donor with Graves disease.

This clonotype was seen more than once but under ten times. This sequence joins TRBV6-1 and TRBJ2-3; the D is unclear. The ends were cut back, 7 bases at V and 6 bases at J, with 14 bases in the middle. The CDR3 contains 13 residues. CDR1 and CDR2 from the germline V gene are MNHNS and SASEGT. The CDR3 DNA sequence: TGTGCCAGCAAACTGGTGGGTGTCGATACGCAGTATTTT. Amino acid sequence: CASKLVGVDTQYF.

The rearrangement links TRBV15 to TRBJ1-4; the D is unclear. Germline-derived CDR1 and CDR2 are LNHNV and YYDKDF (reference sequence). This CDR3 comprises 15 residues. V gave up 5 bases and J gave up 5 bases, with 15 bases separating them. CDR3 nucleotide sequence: TGTGCCACCAGCGGCCGGTCGGCGGGGAATGAAAAACTGTTTTTT. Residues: CATSGRSAGNEKLFF.

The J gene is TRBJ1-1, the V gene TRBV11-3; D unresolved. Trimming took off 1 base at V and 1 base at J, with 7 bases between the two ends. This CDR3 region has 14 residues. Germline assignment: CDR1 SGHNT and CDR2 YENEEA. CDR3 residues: CASSLGRTNTEAFF. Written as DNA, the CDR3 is TGTGCCAGCAGCTTAGGACGGACGAACACTGAAGCTTTCTTT.

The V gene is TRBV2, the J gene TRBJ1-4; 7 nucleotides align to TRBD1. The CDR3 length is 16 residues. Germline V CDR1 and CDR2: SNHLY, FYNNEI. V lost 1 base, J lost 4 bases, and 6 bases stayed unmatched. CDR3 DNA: TGTGCCAGCAGTGAAGATTTGACAGGGCGTAATGAAAAACTGTTTTTT. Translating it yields CASSEDLTGRNEKLFF.

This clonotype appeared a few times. The CDR3 DNA is TGCGCCAGCAGCTTGAACGCTGGACAGGGGGGCCAAAAACTGTTTTTT. It is translated as CASSLNAGQGGQKLFF. V is TRBV5-1 and J is TRBJ1-4; 10 positions agree with TRBD1. Per the germline V gene, CDR1 is SGHRS and CDR2 is YFSETQ. J lost 9 bases, V lost 1 base, and 9 bases had no gene match. The CDR3 runs to 16 residues.

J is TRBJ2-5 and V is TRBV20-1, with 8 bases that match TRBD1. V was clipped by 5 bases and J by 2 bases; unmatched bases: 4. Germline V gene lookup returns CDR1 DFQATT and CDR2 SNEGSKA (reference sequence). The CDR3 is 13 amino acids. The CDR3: CSAGRTGQETQYF. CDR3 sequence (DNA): TGCAGTGCTGGAAGGACAGGGCAAGAGACCCAGTACTTC.

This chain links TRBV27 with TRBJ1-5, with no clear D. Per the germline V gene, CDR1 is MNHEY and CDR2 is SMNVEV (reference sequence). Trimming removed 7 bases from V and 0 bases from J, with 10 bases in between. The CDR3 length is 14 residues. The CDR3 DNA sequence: TGTGCCAGCAAAGACATTTTTAGCAATCAGCCCCAGCATTTT. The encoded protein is CASKDIFSNQPQHF.

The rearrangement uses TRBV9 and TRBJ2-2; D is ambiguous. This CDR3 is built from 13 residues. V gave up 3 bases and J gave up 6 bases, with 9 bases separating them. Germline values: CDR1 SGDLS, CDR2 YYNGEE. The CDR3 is CASSAPLSGELFF. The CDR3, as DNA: TGTGCCAGCAGCGCCCCGTTGTCCGGGGAGCTGTTTTTT.

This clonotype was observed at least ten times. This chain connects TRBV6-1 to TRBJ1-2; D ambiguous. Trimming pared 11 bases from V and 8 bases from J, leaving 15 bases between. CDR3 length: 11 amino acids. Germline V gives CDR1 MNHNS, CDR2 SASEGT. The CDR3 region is CASRLTEGYTF. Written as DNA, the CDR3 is TGTGCCTCAAGGCTGACTGAGGGCTACACCTTC.